The 10 T cell receptor beta chains reported below all come from one sample, sequenced in a study of control samples from healthy donors and cancer patients. The protocol was immunoSEQ multiplex PCR, while the TCRdb copy is restricted to in-frame clones and leaves out a portion. The sample lists approximately 100,000 clones; about 89% were seen once. The specimen sequenced was blood. The receptor source for this set is a man younger than 45 in good health.

The rearrangement joins TRBV7-9 to TRBJ2-6, with D possibly matching TRBD2 (7 bases). This CDR3 spans 16 amino acids. Germline-derived CDR1 and CDR2 are SEHNR and FQNEAQ (reference sequence). The germline V and J ends were trimmed by 5 bases and 4 bases, with 15 bases remaining between them. The CDR3 reads CASSGGAGNGANVLTF. DNA for the CDR3: TGTGCCAGCAGCGGGGGGGCGGGCAACGGGGCCAACGTCCTGACTTTC.

The CDR3 protein is CAWSVKGLSSGANVLTF. For the CDR3, the DNA is TGTGCCTGGAGTGTAAAGGGACTGTCCTCTGGGGCCAACGTCCTGACTTTC. V is TRBV30 and J is TRBJ2-6; D perhaps matches TRBD2 (6 bases). Germline CDR1 is GTSNPN and CDR2 is SVGIG (reference sequence). Trimming shortened V by 0 bases and J by 0 bases, and 12 bases separated the two germline ends. There are 17 residues in the CDR3.

V gene TRBV20-1 combines with J gene TRBJ2-4; possible D gene TRBD2, 6 bases. Trimming took 0 bases from V and 11 from J, leaving 8 bases between them. The CDR3 covers 11 residues. Germline-derived CDR1 and CDR2 are DFQATT and SNEGSKA (reference sequence). CDR3 in amino acids: CSARDPGVQYF. The DNA for the CDR3 is TGCAGTGCTAGAGATCCGGGGGTTCAGTACTTC.

V and J are TRBV10-3 and TRBJ2-1, with D tentatively TRBD2 (6 bases). This CDR3 comprises 13 residues. Germline V CDR1 and CDR2: ENHRY, SYGVKD. V lost 6 bases and J lost 2, with 8 bases in between. As DNA, the CDR3 is TGTGCCATCAGCGGGGGTACCTACAATGAGCAGTTCTTC. The encoded protein is CAISGGTYNEQFF.

J is TRBJ2-2 and V is TRBV19; no definite D call. V lost 4 bases to trimming and J lost 4 bases, with 10 bases between them. This CDR3 is built from 14 residues. Per the germline V gene, CDR1 is LNHDA and CDR2 is SQIVND (reference sequence). The CDR3 reads CASSTPWGTGELFF. CDR3 DNA: TGTGCCAGTAGTACCCCCTGGGGCACCGGGGAGCTGTTTTTT.

J is TRBJ1-2 and V is TRBV24-1, with D unclear. The germline V gene encodes CDR1 KGHDR and CDR2 SFDVKD. This CDR3 has 12 amino acids. V lost 3 bases to trimming and J lost 4 bases, with 5 bases between them. The CDR3 region is CATSDQVYGYTF. The CDR3 DNA follows: TGTGCCACCAGTGATCAGGTCTATGGCTACACCTTC.

The chain uses TRBV30 and TRBJ2-3; D is perhaps TRBD1 or TRBD2 (5 bases each). Germline-derived CDR1 and CDR2 are GTSNPN and SVGIG (reference sequence). The CDR3 extends over 13 amino acids. Trimming took 3 bases from V and 3 from J, leaving 10 bases between them. The CDR3 reads CAWRRGRTDTQYF. The CDR3 DNA follows: TGTGCCTGGAGGAGGGGCCGGACAGATACGCAGTATTTT.

About this clone: Other nucleotide sequences from this sample produce the same CDR3. V and J are TRBV7-8 and TRBJ2-1; 8 bases match TRBD2. Per the germline V gene, CDR1 is SGHVS and CDR2 is FQNEAQ. The CDR3 contains 16 residues. The junction had 13 bases not matched to a gene; V was cut back by 5 bases and J by 7 bases. CDR3 residues: CASSGWGAGGGNEQFF. CDR3 sequence (DNA): TGTGCCAGCAGCGGTTGGGGTGCGGGGGGAGGTAATGAGCAGTTCTTC.

The chain employs TRBV11-3 and TRBJ1-3; 11 nucleotides align to TRBD1. The ends lost 8 bases at V and 4 bases at J; junction bases unmatched: 4. Germline V gives CDR1 SGHNT, CDR2 YENEEA. The CDR3 is 14 amino acids. The DNA of the CDR3 is TGTGCCAGCGGGGACAGGGGGTCCGGAAACACCATATATTTT. This encodes CASGDRGSGNTIYF.

CDR3 bases: TGTGCCAGCAGGCCGGGACAGGGAGGTGGCACTGAAGCTTTCTTT. Translation gives CASRPGQGGGTEAFF. The rearrangement joins TRBV6-5 to TRBJ1-1; 9 nucleotides match TRBD1. J gave up 4 bases and V 6 bases, and 9 bases lay outside the gene matches. CDR3 length: 15 residues. The V gene's germline CDR1 is MNHEY and CDR2 SVGAGI.